This is a list of T cell receptor beta chains from one sample in a study of graft-versus-host responses after intestinal transplantation. These TCRs' antigens remain unknown. Clones were sequenced by immunoSEQ multiplex PCR, and TCRdb holds only the in-frame ones, with some missing. The sample carries about 89,000 clones, 91% recorded once. The sequenced sample was unstimulated CD4+ T cells sorted from spleen or lymph node cells, obtained before intestinal transplant. These receptors were taken from a human donor who received an intestinal transplant. The CDR3 runs from the conserved cysteine through the conserved F or W. The D gene is left open where the match is weak. Clone size is given for some rows only: seen once, a few or many times, or a class if the clone is expanded.

-,TRBV7-7,-,TRBJ2-5,CASSPRAGVETQYF,TGTGCCAGCAGCCCACGGGCAGGGGTAGAGACCCAGTACTTC
TRBD2,TRBV28,-,TRBJ2-2,CASSLTRGGTGELFF,TGTGCCAGCAGCTTAACTCGGGGGGGCACCGGGGAGCTGTTTTTT
-,TRBV7-2,-,TRBJ1-1,CASSLVQGRMLMNTEAFF,TGTGCCAGCAGCTTAGTTCAGGGGCGGATGTTAATGAACACTGAAGCTTTCTTT
-,TRBV5-8,-,TRBJ1-3,CASSLGQAGNTIYF,TGTGCCAGCAGCTTGGGGCAGGCTGGAAACACCATATATTTT
-,TRBV10-3,-,TRBJ1-1,CAISGEQGRTEAFF,TGTGCCATCAGTGGGGAACAGGGAAGGACTGAAGCTTTCTTT
-,TRBV19,-,TRBJ1-1,CASSIDRNTEAFF,TGTGCCAGTAGTATAGATAGGAACACTGAAGCTTTCTTT
TRBD2,TRBV4-3,-,TRBJ2-5,CASSQERGGGWETQYF,TGCGCCAGCAGCCAAGAACGCGGGGGAGGATGGGAGACCCAGTACTTC
-,TRBV6-5,-,TRBJ1-6,CASSPPQGLNSPLHF,TGTGCCAGCAGCCCTCCCCAGGGCCTTAATTCACCCCTCCACTTT
-,TRBV23-1,-,TRBJ1-6,CASTSSRGSANSPLHF,TGCGCCAGCACCTCCTCTCGAGGGTCAGCTAATTCACCCCTCCACTTT
TRBD1,TRBV11-2,-,TRBJ1-3,CASSQGARNTIYF,TGTGCCAGCAGTCAGGGGGCAAGAAACACCATATATTTT
-,TRBV25-1,once,TRBJ1-1,CASTPDSFSEAFF,TGTGCCAGTACCCCGGACAGTTTCTCTGAAGCTTTCTTT
TRBD2,TRBV6-5,-,TRBJ2-3,CASRRLAGVGDTQYF,TGTGCCAGCAGACGACTAGCGGGGGTGGGAGATACGCAGTATTTT
-,TRBV5-1,-,TRBJ2-1,CASSPNPSVSSYNEQFF,TGCGCCAGCAGCCCTAACCCTAGCGTCAGCTCCTACAATGAGCAGTTCTTC
TRBD1,TRBV30,-,TRBJ1-6,CAWSARTGGHSPLHF,TGTGCCTGGAGTGCTCGGACAGGGGGACATTCACCCCTCCACTTT
TRBD1,TRBV5-1,-,TRBJ2-5,CASSFDRGRQETQYF,TGCGCCAGCAGCTTTGACAGGGGGCGGCAAGAGACCCAGTACTTC
-,TRBV29-1,-,TRBJ1-2,CSAVFAPNYGYTF,TGCAGCGCTGTCTTCGCGCCCAACTATGGCTACACCTTC
TRBD1,TRBV6-5,-,TRBJ1-6,CASSYSRTGAPLHF,TGTGCCAGCAGTTACTCGCGGACAGGAGCACCCCTCCACTTT
-,TRBV29-1,-,TRBJ2-3,CSVGVGGDTQYF,TGCAGCGTTGGGGTGGGGGGAGATACGCAGTATTTT
TRBD1,TRBV7-9,-,TRBJ1-2,CASSLAATGDYGYTF,TGTGCCAGCAGCTTAGCGGCGACAGGGGACTATGGCTACACCTTC
TRBD2,TRBV7-2,-,TRBJ2-3,CASSLEMTSGTDTQYF,TGTGCCAGCAGCTTAGAAATGACTAGCGGCACAGATACGCAGTATTTT
-,TRBV6-6,-,TRBJ1-2,CASSTTGRSNYGYTF,TGTGCCAGCAGCACCACGGGAAGGTCTAACTATGGCTACACCTTC
-,TRBV5-1,-,TRBJ2-7,CASSSHSSGYEQYF,TGCGCCAGCAGCTCGCATTCCAGCGGCTACGAGCAGTACTTC
TRBD2,TRBV19,-,TRBJ2-7,CASSLAGGYEQYF,TGTGCCAGTAGTTTAGCGGGGGGTTACGAGCAGTACTTC
-,TRBV5-1,-,TRBJ2-5,CASSLGSQVETQYF,TGCGCCAGCAGCTTGGGATCACAAGTAGAGACCCAGTACTTC
-,TRBV20-1,-,TRBJ1-3,CSALSGNTIYF,TGCAGTGCTCTGAGTGGAAACACCATATATTTT
-,TRBV9,-,TRBJ1-2,CASSVGRGPTQTSGYTF,TGTGCCAGCAGCGTAGGCAGGGGCCCTACCCAGACCTCCGGCTACACCTTC
-,TRBV18,few,TRBJ2-3,CASSLTSDTQYF,TGTGCCAGCTCACTTACATCAGATACGCAGTATTTT
-,TRBV7-9,-,TRBJ1-4,CASSSLGGAGDEKLFF,TGTGCCAGCAGCTCCCTTGGGGGGGCCGGTGATGAAAAACTGTTTTTT
TRBD1,TRBV19,-,TRBJ1-5,CASSIGAGGRQPQHF,TGTGCCAGTAGTATAGGGGCAGGGGGAAGGCAGCCCCAGCATTTT
-,TRBV18,-,TRBJ2-1,CASSSDTYNEQFF,TGTGCCAGCTCATCGGACACCTACAATGAGCAGTTCTTC
-,TRBV30,-,TRBJ1-2,CAWSEDRDYGYTF,TGTGCCTGGAGCGAGGACAGAGACTATGGCTACACCTTC
-,TRBV18,-,TRBJ1-6,CASSSTNRVDSPLHF,TGTGCCAGCTCATCGACCAACAGGGTCGATTCACCCCTCCACTTT
-,TRBV18,once,TRBJ1-5,CASSPPEPGPLSNQPQHF,TGTGCCAGCTCACCACCTGAGCCAGGGCCCCTTAGCAATCAGCCCCAGCATTTT
TRBD1,TRBV6-1,-,TRBJ2-7,CASDRGEQYF,TGTGCCTCCGACAGGGGCGAGCAGTACTTC
-,TRBV11-2,-,TRBJ2-7,CASSLHGDSSYEQYF,TGTGCCAGCAGCTTACATGGTGACAGCTCCTACGAGCAGTACTTC
-,TRBV4-1,-,TRBJ2-7,CASSQESRDTHYEQYF,TGCGCCAGCAGCCAAGAAAGTAGGGACACCCACTACGAGCAGTACTTC
-,TRBV4-3,-,TRBJ2-2,CASSQDLPGAGTGELFF,TGCGCCAGCAGCCAAGATCTACCAGGGGCGGGCACCGGGGAGCTGTTTTTT
-,TRBV2,-,TRBJ1-1,CASSVSGNTEAFF,TGTGCCAGCAGTGTGTCAGGGAACACTGAAGCTTTCTTT
TRBD1,TRBV10-3,-,TRBJ1-2,CATRDSYNYGYTF,TGTGCCACCCGGGACAGTTATAACTATGGCTACACCTTC
TRBD2,TRBV6-6,-,TRBJ2-3,CASSLAGALTDTQYF,TGTGCCAGCAGTTTAGCGGGGGCCCTCACAGATACGCAGTATTTT
TRBD1,TRBV14,once,TRBJ2-1,CASSLSSGTVGDEQFF,TGTGCCAGCAGCCTATCATCCGGGACAGTGGGCGATGAGCAGTTCTTC
-,TRBV6-1,-,TRBJ1-4,CATAVALHEKLFF,TGTGCCACCGCGGTGGCTCTCCATGAAAAACTGTTTTTT
TRBD2,TRBV7-2,-,TRBJ2-3,CASSLVGSGGFADTQYF,TGTGCCAGCAGCTTAGTAGGTAGCGGGGGGTTCGCAGATACGCAGTATTTT
-,TRBV7-8,-,TRBJ1-4,CASSLSYQMTNEKLFF,TGTGCCAGCAGCTTATCATATCAGATGACTAATGAAAAACTGTTTTTT
TRBD2,TRBV19,-,TRBJ2-3,CASSPGLAGWGTDTQYF,TGTGCCAGTAGCCCGGGACTAGCGGGGTGGGGCACAGATACGCAGTATTTT
-,TRBV27,-,TRBJ2-2,CASSRFSLAGELFF,TGTGCCAGCAGCCGCTTCTCACTAGCCGGGGAGCTGTTTTTT
-,TRBV11-3,-,TRBJ1-1,CASSLDRGNTEAFF,TGTGCCAGCAGCTTAGACAGGGGGAACACTGAAGCTTTCTTT
TRBD1,TRBV15,-,TRBJ1-2,CATSINRGWGGYTF,TGTGCCACCAGCATCAACAGGGGATGGGGCGGCTACACCTTC
-,TRBV6-5,-,TRBJ1-1,CASSREGGAEAFF,TGTGCCAGCAGTCGTGAAGGGGGTGCTGAAGCTTTCTTT
-,TRBV15,-,TRBJ1-2,CATSRDSQGPTSYGYTF,TGTGCCACCAGCAGAGATAGCCAGGGGCCGACCTCCTATGGCTACACCTTC
-,TRBV29-1,-,TRBJ2-1,CSVPGSRTRAYNEQFF,TGCAGCGTCCCCGGGAGTCGGACGCGGGCCTACAATGAGCAGTTCTTC
-,TRBV5-4,-,TRBJ1-2,CASSSGLGYGYTF,TGTGCCAGCAGCTCCGGACTAGGGTATGGCTACACCTTC
-,TRBV6-6,once,TRBJ2-3,CASSKDIYTDTQYF,TGTGCCAGCAGTAAGGACATCTACACAGATACGCAGTATTTT